The T cell receptor (beta chain) under discussion was sequenced for a study of blood T cells in healthy people across ages. General study findings and limits: Compared with aged donors, long-lived donors showed fewer expanded clones, suggesting selection.

V shed 5 bases and J 7 bases; nucleotides not matched to a gene: 8. In germline, CDR1 is MNHEY, CDR2 SVGEGT. The length of the CDR3 is 16 residues. Using a J-beta primer mix together with a sample-barcoded 5' primer, a second PCR was run for roughly 7 to 11 cycles. A tag from a template-switch adaptor with 12 random nucleotides marked each cDNA molecule. Each sample yielded at least 3 million CDR3-containing paired-end reads. TCRdb used MiXCR to reprocess the 5' RACE reads, holding one entry per CDR3 protein. The data contain hundreds of thousands of distinct CDR3 sequences, under 55% of them singletons. Of note for this clonotype: Antigen unknown.

Source material: blood. The receptor comes from a man between 60 and 70 years old in good health. The chain uses TRBV6-2 or TRBV6-3 and TRBJ2-4; 13 bases are shared with TRBD2. The CDR3 DNA reads as TGTGCCAGCAGTAAGAGGACTAGCGGGGGCGCGAACATTCAGTACTTC. Its translation: CASSKRTSGGANIQYF.